Listed here are 18 T cell receptor beta chains from one sample, sequenced in a study of T-cell memory formation after mild COVID-19. TCRdb independently ran MiXCR on the 5' RACE reads; one entry per CDR3 protein. This repertoire shows about 200,000 distinct CDR3 sequences, over 9.5% found once; its top ten account for roughly 4%. Sequenced sample: PBMCs or a T cell subset sorted from them (not recorded which). These receptors were obtained from a man aged 18 to 29 who had mild COVID-19 (a few samples of this study predate the infection). Cell type and time point are not known.

This clonotype was seen repeatedly, ten times or more. The rearrangement joins TRBV2 to TRBJ2-5; 12 bases fit TRBD2. This CDR3 comprises 15 residues. V shed 8 bases and J 3 bases; nucleotides not matched to a gene: 7. Per germline, CDR1 SNHLY and CDR2 FYNNEI. For the CDR3, the DNA is TGTGCCAGCGGAGGACTAGCGGGACCCGAAGAGACCCAGTACTTC. It yields the protein CASGGLAGPEETQYF. Full variable domain (rest looked up from reference TRBV2 and TRBJ2-5): EPEVTQTPSHQVTQMGQEVILRCVPISNHLYFYWYRQILGQKVEFLVSFYNNEISEKSEIFDDQFSVERPDGSNFTLKIRSTKLEDSAMYFCASGGLAGPEETQYFGPGTRLLVL.

The sample holds a few counts of this clonotype. This chain joins TRBV5-4 and TRBJ1-2; D remains unclear. This CDR3 spans 13 amino acids. CDR1 SGHNT and CDR2 YYREEE come from the germline V gene (reference sequence). The ends were cut back, 1 base at V and 4 bases at J, with 8 bases in the middle. CDR3 sequence: CASSLSQAYGYTF. In DNA form, the CDR3 reads TGTGCCAGCAGCTTGAGTCAGGCCTATGGCTACACCTTC.

The chain joins TRBV6-1 to TRBJ1-4; 8 bases are a match to TRBD1. Germline V gene lookup returns CDR1 MNHNS and CDR2 SASEGT. Losses at the gene ends were 6 bases for V and 7 bases for J; bases not matched to a gene: 7. This CDR3 comprises 14 residues. CDR3 in amino acids: CASSPQGASEKLFF. The CDR3, as DNA: TGTGCCAGCAGCCCGCAGGGGGCTTCTGAAAAACTGTTTTTT.

This chain connects TRBV7-6 to TRBJ2-4; 8 bases map to TRBD1. Germline V gives CDR1 SGHVS, CDR2 FNYEAQ. The CDR3 has 14 residues. V lost 5 bases to trimming and J lost 13 bases; unmatched junction nucleotides: 13. The CDR3 coding sequence is TGTGCCAGCAGCGGCTGGACAGGGTTGGGTGAACAGTACTTC. Its protein is CASSGWTGLGEQYF.

This chain uses TRBV28 with TRBJ2-3; D gene unclear. The germline V gene encodes CDR1 MDHEN and CDR2 SYDVKM. CDR3 length: 15 residues. V was shortened by 0 bases and J by 2 bases, with 9 bases between the two germline ends. Written as DNA, the CDR3 is TGTGCCAGCAGTTTATGGGCCCTTACCACAGATACGCAGTATTTT. This encodes CASSLWALTTDTQYF. Drawing the rest from reference TRBV28 and TRBJ2-3, the complete variable domain is DVKVTQSSRYLVKRTGEKVFLECVQDMDHENMFWYRQDPGLGLRLIYFSYDVKMKEKGDIPEGYSVSREKKERFSLILESASTNQTSMYLCASSLWALTTDTQYFGPGTRLTVL.

The sample holds a few counts of this clonotype. The rearrangement links TRBV4-1 to TRBJ1-2; weak D call: TRBD1 (6 bases). Trimming took off 1 base at V and 6 bases at J, with 21 bases between the two ends. Germline values: CDR1 MGHRA, CDR2 YSYEKL. The CDR3 length is 17 residues. CDR3 amino acids: CASSQALRDTPNHGYTF. CDR3 sequence (DNA): TGCGCCAGCAGCCAAGCCCTCCGGGACACACCAAACCATGGCTACACCTTC.

The V call is TRBV5-6, the J call TRBJ2-7; D unclear. Germline V CDR1 and CDR2: SGHDT, YYEEEE. Deletions cut 0 bases from V and 5 bases from J, with 12 bases between. This CDR3 has 14 residues. In DNA form, the CDR3 reads TGTGCCAGCAGCTTGGTCGGAATTGGCGACGAGCAGTACGTC. It encodes CASSLVGIGDEQYV.

Many counts were recorded for this clonotype. The chain combines TRBV9 with TRBJ2-3, with D perhaps TRBD2 (5 bases). Germline values: CDR1 SGDLS, CDR2 YYNGEE. The ends were cut back, 4 bases at V and 5 bases at J, with 17 bases in the middle. CDR3 size: 15 residues. The CDR3 DNA follows: TGTGCCAGCAGCCCCCTGGCCGGACTTGGAGATACGCAGTATTTT. It codes for CASSPLAGLGDTQYF.

The J gene is TRBJ1-1, the V gene TRBV15, with D possibly matching TRBD1 (6 bases). V lost 3 bases to trimming and J lost 9 bases, with 20 bases between them. Germline CDR1 is LNHNV and CDR2 is YYDKDF (reference sequence). This CDR3 spans 15 amino acids. The CDR3 loop is CATSRGTGRGDQAFF. The CDR3 DNA sequence: TGTGCCACCAGCAGGGGAACAGGGAGAGGGGATCAAGCTTTCTTT.

This clonotype was observed a handful of times. This chain uses TRBV20-1 with TRBJ2-5; 9 nucleotides agree with TRBD1. This CDR3 contains 14 residues. V shed 5 bases, J shed 1 base, and the junction held 5 bases outside the gene matches. CDR1 and CDR2 from the germline V gene are DFQATT and SNEGSKA (reference sequence). The CDR3 spells CSARRDRVQETQYF. The CDR3 DNA reads as TGCAGTGCTCGCCGGGACAGGGTCCAAGAGACCCAGTACTTC.

A few counts support this clonotype. The chain couples TRBV6-2 or TRBV6-3 to TRBJ2-5, with D perhaps being TRBD1 or TRBD2 (5 bases each). The V gene's germline CDR1 is MNHEY and CDR2 SVGEGT. The V end was cut by 7 bases, the J end by 4 bases, with 16 bases between. The length of the CDR3 is 14 residues. The CDR3 sequence: CASTYGTVRETQYF. CDR3 sequence (DNA): TGTGCCAGCACCTACGGGACGGTGAGAGAGACCCAGTACTTC.

J is TRBJ2-3 and V is TRBV7-2; no firm D call. This CDR3 comprises 13 residues. V gave up 5 bases and J gave up 4 bases, with 10 bases separating them. Germline V gene data show CDR1 as SGHTA and CDR2 as FQGNSA. CDR3 in DNA: TGTGCCAGCAGCGTCCTTGGATCAGATACGCAGTATTTT. It specifies CASSVLGSDTQYF.

This clonotype was counted ten times or more. The chain links TRBV4-3 to TRBJ2-5; D is unclear. The CDR3 is 14 amino acids. Per germline, CDR1 LGHNA and CDR2 YSLEER. V was trimmed by 1 base and J by 4 bases, leaving 10 bases between them. The chain's CDR3 is CASSQGLALETQYF. The CDR3 coding sequence is TGCGCCAGCAGCCAAGGTCTGGCACTAGAGACCCAGTACTTC.

This chain uses TRBV6-5 with TRBJ1-5; unclear D gene. V was pared by 2 bases and J by 7 bases, with 12 bases between. There are 14 residues in the CDR3. Germline CDR1 is MNHEY and CDR2 is SVGAGI. The chain's CDR3 is CASSYLYGGQPQHF. The CDR3 DNA follows: TGTGCCAGCAGTTACCTTTATGGAGGGCAGCCCCAGCATTTT.

The chain recombines TRBV5-1 with TRBJ1-3; 10 nucleotides line up with TRBD1. Germline trimming cut 4 bases from V and 0 bases from J; bases unmatched to any gene: 7. The CDR3 extends over 17 amino acids. Germline V gives CDR1 SGHRS, CDR2 YFSETQ. CDR3: CASSLEGTGVSGNTIYF. CDR3 nucleotide sequence: TGCGCCAGCAGCCTGGAAGGGACAGGGGTCTCTGGAAACACCATATATTTT.

The V gene is TRBV19, the J gene TRBJ1-5, with 7 bases matching TRBD1. This CDR3 has 13 residues. Germline CDR1 and CDR2: LNHDA and SQIVND (reference sequence). Unmatched junction bases numbered 9, after V lost 11 bases and J lost 5 bases. The CDR3 loop reads CASALGTDQPQHF. CDR3 bases: TGTGCCTCCGCCCTCGGGACAGATCAGCCCCAGCATTTT.

The gene calls are TRBV6-5 and TRBJ1-6, with TRBD1 identical over 8 bases. Germline V lookup: CDR1 MNHEY, CDR2 SVGAGI. V dropped 1 base and J dropped 14; count of bases not matched to a gene: 4. The CDR3 has 13 residues. The CDR3 DNA follows: TGTGCCAGCAGTTACTATAACAGGGGGGCCCTCCACTTT. Translated: CASSYYNRGALHF.

V is TRBV20-1 and J is TRBJ2-7; 8 bases are a match to TRBD1. With 6 bases clipped from V and 4 bases from J, the junction kept 14 bases outside the gene matches. The CDR3 has 15 amino acids. Germline loops: CDR1 DFQATT, CDR2 SNEGSKA (reference sequence). CDR3 sequence (DNA): TGCAGTGCCAGGGGGCCAGGGACAACCGGTTACGAGCAGTACTTC. It encodes CSARGPGTTGYEQYF.